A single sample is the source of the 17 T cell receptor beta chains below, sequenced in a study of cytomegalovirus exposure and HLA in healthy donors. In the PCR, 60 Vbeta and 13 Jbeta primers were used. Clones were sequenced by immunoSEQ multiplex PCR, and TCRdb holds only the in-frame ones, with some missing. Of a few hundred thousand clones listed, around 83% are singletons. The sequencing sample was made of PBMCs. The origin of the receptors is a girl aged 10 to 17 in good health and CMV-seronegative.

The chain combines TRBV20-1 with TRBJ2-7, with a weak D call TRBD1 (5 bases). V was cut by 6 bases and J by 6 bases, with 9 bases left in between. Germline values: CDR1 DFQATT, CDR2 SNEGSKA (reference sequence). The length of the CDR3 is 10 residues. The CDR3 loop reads CSALQAEQYF. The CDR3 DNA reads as TGCAGTGCATTACAGGCCGAGCAGTACTTC.

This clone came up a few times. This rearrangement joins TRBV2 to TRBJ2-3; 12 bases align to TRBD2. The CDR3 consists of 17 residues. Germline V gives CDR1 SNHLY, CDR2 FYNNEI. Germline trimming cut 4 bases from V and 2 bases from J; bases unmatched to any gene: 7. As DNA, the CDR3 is TGTGCCAGCAGTGGACCTACTAGCGGGGGGTCCACAGATACGCAGTATTTT. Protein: CASSGPTSGGSTDTQYF.

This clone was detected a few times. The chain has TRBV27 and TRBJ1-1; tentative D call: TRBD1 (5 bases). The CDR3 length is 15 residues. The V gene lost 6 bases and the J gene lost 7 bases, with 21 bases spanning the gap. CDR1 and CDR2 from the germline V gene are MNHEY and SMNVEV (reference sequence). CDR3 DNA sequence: TGTGCCAGCAGCCCGGGCCTCGGGGGATCGCTTGAAGCTTTCTTT. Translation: CASSPGLGGSLEAFF.

CDR3 sequence reads: CASRGRTGGSYEQYF. The DNA for the CDR3 is TGTGCCAGCAGGGGACGGACAGGGGGTTCCTACGAGCAGTACTTC. The chain uses TRBV27 and TRBJ2-7; 10 bases fit TRBD1. V lost 6 bases and J lost 1; bases outside the gene matches: 6. Germline-derived CDR1 and CDR2 are MNHEY and SMNVEV (reference sequence). This CDR3 contains 15 residues.

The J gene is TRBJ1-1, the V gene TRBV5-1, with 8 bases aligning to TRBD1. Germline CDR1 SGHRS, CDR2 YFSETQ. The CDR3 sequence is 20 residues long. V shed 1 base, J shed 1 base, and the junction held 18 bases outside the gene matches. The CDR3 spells CASSLKWAQQGGNTNTEAFF. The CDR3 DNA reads TGCGCCAGCAGCTTGAAGTGGGCCCAACAGGGGGGGAATACGAACACTGAAGCTTTCTTT.

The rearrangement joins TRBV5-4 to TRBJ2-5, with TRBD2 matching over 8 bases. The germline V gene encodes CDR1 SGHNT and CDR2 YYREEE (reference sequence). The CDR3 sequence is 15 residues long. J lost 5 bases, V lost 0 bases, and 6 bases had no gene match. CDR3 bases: TGTGCCAGCAGCTTGGCCGGGAGGGCAGGGGAGACCCAGTACTTC. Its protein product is CASSLAGRAGETQYF.

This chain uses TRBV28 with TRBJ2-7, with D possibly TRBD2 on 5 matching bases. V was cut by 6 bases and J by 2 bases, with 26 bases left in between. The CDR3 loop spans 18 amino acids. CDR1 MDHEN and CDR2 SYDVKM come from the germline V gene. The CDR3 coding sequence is TGTGCCAGCAGGTTTGGACCCCCGGGAACTGTCCCCACCTACGAGCAGTACTTC. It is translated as CASRFGPPGTVPTYEQYF.

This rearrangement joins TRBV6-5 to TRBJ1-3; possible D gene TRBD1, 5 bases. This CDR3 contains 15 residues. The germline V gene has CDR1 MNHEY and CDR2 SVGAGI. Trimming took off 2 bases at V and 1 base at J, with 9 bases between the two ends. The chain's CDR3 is CASSYAGVSGNTIYF. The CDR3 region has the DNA TGTGCCAGCAGTTACGCGGGGGTGTCTGGAAACACCATATATTTT.

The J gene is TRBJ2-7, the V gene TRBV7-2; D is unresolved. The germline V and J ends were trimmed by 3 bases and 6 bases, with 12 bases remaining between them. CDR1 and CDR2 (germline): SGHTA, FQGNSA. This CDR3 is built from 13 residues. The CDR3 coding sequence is TGTGCCAGCAGCTTCTTCCTAGGTATCGAGCAGTACTTC. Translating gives CASSFFLGIEQYF. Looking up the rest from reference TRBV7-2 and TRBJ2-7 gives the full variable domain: GAGVSQSPSNKVTEKGKDVELRCDPISGHTALYWYRQSLGQGLEFLIYFQGNSAPDKSGLPSDRFSAERTGGSVSTLTIQRTQQEDSAVYLCASSFFLGIEQYFGPGTRLTVT.

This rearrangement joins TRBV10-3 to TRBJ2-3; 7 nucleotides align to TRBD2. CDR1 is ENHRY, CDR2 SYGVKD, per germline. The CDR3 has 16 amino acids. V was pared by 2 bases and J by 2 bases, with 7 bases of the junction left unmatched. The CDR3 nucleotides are TGTGCCATCAGTGAGACGACTAGCAGATACACAGATACGCAGTATTTT. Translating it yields CAISETTSRYTDTQYF.

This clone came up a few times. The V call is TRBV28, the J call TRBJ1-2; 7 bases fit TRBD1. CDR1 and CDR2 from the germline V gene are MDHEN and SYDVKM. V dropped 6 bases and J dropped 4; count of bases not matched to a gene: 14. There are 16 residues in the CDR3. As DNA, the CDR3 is TGTGCCAGCAGATCGCGATGGGACAGCACATTCTATGGCTACACCTTC. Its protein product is CASRSRWDSTFYGYTF.

CDR3 region: CASRTQGGGNQPQHF. The CDR3 nucleotides read TGTGCCAGCAGAACACAGGGCGGGGGGAATCAGCCCCAGCATTTT. This chain joins TRBV28 and TRBJ1-5, with a tentative D call TRBD1 (6 bases). Germline V gene sequence: CDR1 MDHEN, CDR2 SYDVKM. This CDR3 has 15 residues. The ends were cut back, 6 bases at V and 4 bases at J, with 16 bases in the middle.

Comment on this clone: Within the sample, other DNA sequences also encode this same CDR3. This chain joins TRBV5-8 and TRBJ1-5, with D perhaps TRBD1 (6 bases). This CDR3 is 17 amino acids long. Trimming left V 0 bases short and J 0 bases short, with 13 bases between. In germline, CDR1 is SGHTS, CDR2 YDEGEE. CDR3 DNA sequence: TGTGCCAGCAGCTTGGTTAGACAGGCTTATAGCAATCAGCCCCAGCATTTT. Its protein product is CASSLVRQAYSNQPQHF.

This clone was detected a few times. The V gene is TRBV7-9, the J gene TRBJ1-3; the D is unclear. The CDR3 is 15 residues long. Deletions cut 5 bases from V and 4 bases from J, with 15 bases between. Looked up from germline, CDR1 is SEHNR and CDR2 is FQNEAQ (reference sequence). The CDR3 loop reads CASSRLRREGNTIYF. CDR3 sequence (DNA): TGTGCCAGCAGCCGACTAAGGAGGGAGGGAAACACCATATATTTT.

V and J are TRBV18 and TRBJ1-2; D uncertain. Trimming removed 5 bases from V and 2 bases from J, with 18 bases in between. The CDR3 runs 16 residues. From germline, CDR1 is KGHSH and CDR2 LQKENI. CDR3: CASSRKPEQANYGYTF. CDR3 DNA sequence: TGTGCCAGCTCAAGGAAGCCGGAACAAGCGAACTATGGCTACACCTTC.

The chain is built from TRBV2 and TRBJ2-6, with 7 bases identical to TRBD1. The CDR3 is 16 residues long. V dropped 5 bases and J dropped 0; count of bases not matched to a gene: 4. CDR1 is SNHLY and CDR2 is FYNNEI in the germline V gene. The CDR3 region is CASSRQGNSGANVLTF. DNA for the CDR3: TGTGCCAGCAGTAGACAGGGAAACTCTGGGGCCAACGTCCTGACTTTC.

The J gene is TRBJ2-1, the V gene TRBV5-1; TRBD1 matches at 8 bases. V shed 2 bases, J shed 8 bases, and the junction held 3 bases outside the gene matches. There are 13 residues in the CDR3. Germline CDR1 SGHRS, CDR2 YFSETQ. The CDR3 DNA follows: TGCGCCAGCAGCTTAAAGACAGGGGATGAGCAGTTCTTC. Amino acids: CASSLKTGDEQFF.